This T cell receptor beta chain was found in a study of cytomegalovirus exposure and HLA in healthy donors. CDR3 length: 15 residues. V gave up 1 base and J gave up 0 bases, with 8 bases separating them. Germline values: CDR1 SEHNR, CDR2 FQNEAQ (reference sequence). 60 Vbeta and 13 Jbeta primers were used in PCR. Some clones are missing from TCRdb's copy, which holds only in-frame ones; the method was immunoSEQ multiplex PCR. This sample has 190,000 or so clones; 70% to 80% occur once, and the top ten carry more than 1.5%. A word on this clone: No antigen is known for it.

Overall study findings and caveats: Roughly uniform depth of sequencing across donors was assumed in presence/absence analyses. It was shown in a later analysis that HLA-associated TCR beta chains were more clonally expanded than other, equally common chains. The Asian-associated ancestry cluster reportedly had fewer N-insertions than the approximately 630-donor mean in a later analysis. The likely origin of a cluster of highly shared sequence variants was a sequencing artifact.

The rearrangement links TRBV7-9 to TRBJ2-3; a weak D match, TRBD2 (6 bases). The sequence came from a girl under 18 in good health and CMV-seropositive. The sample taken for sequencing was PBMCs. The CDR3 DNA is TGTGCCAGCAGCTTAGAGGCGGGAAGCACAGATACGCAGTATTTT. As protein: CASSLEAGSTDTQYF.